These 20 T cell receptor beta chains came from one sample sequenced in a study of cytomegalovirus exposure and HLA in healthy donors. A multiplex PCR was run with 60 Vbeta primers and 13 Jbeta primers. Clones were sequenced by immunoSEQ multiplex PCR, and TCRdb holds only the in-frame ones, with some missing. Counted here are roughly 200,000 clones, around 75% occurring once; the ten biggest clones make up about 2.7%. Sequenced input: PBMCs. The receptor source for this set is a male donor in good health and CMV-seronegative.

The V call is TRBV7-9, the J call TRBJ1-5; 9 bases line up with TRBD1. V was pared by 1 base and J by 5 bases, with 3 bases of the junction left unmatched. Germline V gene lookup returns CDR1 SEHNR and CDR2 FQNEAQ (reference sequence). This CDR3 region has 15 residues. The CDR3 loop reads CASSLGTGDDQPQHF. In DNA, the CDR3 is TGTGCCAGCAGCTTAGGGACAGGGGACGATCAGCCCCAGCATTTT. The full variable domain, in which reference TRBV7-9 and TRBJ1-5 provide the parts outside the CDR3, is DTGVSQNPRHKITKRGQNVTFRCDPISEHNRLYWYRQTLGQGPEFLTYFQNEAQLEKSRLLSDRFSAERPKGSFSTLEIQRTEQGDSAMYLCASSLGTGDDQPQHFGDGTRLSIL.

The chain carries TRBV6-6 and TRBJ1-5; D ambiguous. The CDR3 extends over 14 amino acids. V dropped 6 bases and J dropped 0 bases, with 9 bases sitting between them. Germline CDR1 is MNHNY and CDR2 is SVGAGI (reference sequence). CDR3 region: CASSSRYSNQPQHF. Here the CDR3 DNA reads TGTGCCAGCAGCTCGAGATATAGCAATCAGCCCCAGCATTTT.

The V gene is TRBV11-3, the J gene TRBJ2-1, with TRBD2 matching 14 bases. CDR3 length: 17 amino acids. After removal of 5 bases from V and 5 bases from J, the junction contained 8 bases not matched to a gene. CDR1 and CDR2 from the germline V gene are SGHNT and YENEEA. This chain's CDR3 is CASSPSRLAGGDNEQFF. CDR3 sequence (DNA): TGTGCCAGCAGCCCCTCCCGACTAGCGGGGGGGGACAATGAGCAGTTCTTC.

The chain links TRBV5-1 to TRBJ2-2; D is perhaps TRBD1 (6 bases). The CDR3 runs to 15 residues. V lost 1 base and J 7 bases, leaving 14 bases between the germline ends. Germline V gene data show CDR1 as SGHRS and CDR2 as YFSETQ. The CDR3 is CASSLLGGVDGELFF. CDR3 in DNA: TGCGCCAGCAGCTTGCTTGGGGGCGTGGACGGGGAGCTGTTTTTT.

This chain links TRBV7-7 with TRBJ2-3, with D tentatively TRBD1 (6 bases). Trimming pared 2 bases from V and 1 base from J, leaving 10 bases between. Germline assignment: CDR1 SSHAT and CDR2 FNYEAQ (reference sequence). The CDR3 contains 15 residues. The CDR3: CASSLWAGGTDTQYF. Written as DNA, the CDR3 is TGTGCCAGCAGCTTATGGGCAGGGGGCACAGATACGCAGTATTTT.

This sequence joins TRBV9 and TRBJ1-1; 8 nucleotides line up with TRBD1. The CDR3 has 14 residues. Germline CDR1 is SGDLS and CDR2 is YYNGEE. V lost 3 bases, J lost 5 bases, and 6 bases stayed unmatched. The CDR3 loop is CASSDQGAGTEAFF. CDR3 nucleotides: TGTGCCAGCAGCGACCAGGGGGCAGGGACTGAAGCTTTCTTT. The full variable domain, completed using reference TRBV9 and TRBJ1-1, is DSGVTQTPKHLITATGQRVTLRCSPRSGDLSVYWYQQSLDQGLQFLIQYYNGEERAKGNILERFSAQQFPDLHSELNLSSLELGDSALYFCASSDQGAGTEAFFGQGTRLTVV.

The V and J genes are TRBV7-9 and TRBJ1-2; D is unclear. V was cut by 1 base and J by 8 bases, with 11 bases left in between. Per the germline V gene, CDR1 is SEHNR and CDR2 is FQNEAQ (reference sequence). The CDR3 is 13 amino acids. For the CDR3, the DNA is TGTGCCAGCAGCTTAGAGGCGAGGATCGGCTACACCTTC. Amino acid sequence: CASSLEARIGYTF.

The V gene is TRBV5-4, the J gene TRBJ2-1; 10 bases are a match to TRBD2. The V segment lost 5 bases and the J segment 5 bases; nucleotides outside the gene matches: 7. Looked up from germline, CDR1 is SGHNT and CDR2 is YYREEE (reference sequence). This CDR3 has 15 residues. CDR3 sequence: CASRVWTSGHNEQFF. Written as DNA, the CDR3 is TGTGCCAGCAGGGTTTGGACTAGCGGACACAATGAGCAGTTCTTC.

There are a few counts of this clone. CDR3 nucleotide sequence: TGTGCCTGGAGTGGCCGTTCCCCTAGGGGGCAGTATTTT. It yields the protein CAWSGRSPRGQYF. The chain combines TRBV30 with TRBJ2-3, with D tentatively TRBD1 (5 bases). This CDR3 contains 13 residues. Germline V gene sequence: CDR1 GTSNPN, CDR2 SVGIG (reference sequence). Deletions cut 1 base from V and 11 bases from J, with 16 bases between.

This sequence joins TRBV28 and TRBJ2-1, with a weak D call TRBD2 (6 bases). Germline CDR1 reads MDHEN; CDR2 reads SYDVKM. This CDR3 has 15 residues. V was clipped by 3 bases and J by 1 base, with 10 bases between them. The CDR3 region has the DNA TGTGCCAGCAGTTTTCAACTAGCATCCTACAATGAGCAGTTCTTC. It yields the protein CASSFQLASYNEQFF.

The genes are TRBV18 and TRBJ1-2, with D unclear. From germline, CDR1 is KGHSH and CDR2 LQKENI. Deletions cut 3 bases from V and 4 bases from J, with 15 bases between. The CDR3 sequence is 15 residues long. The CDR3 DNA sequence: TGTGCCAGCTCACCCCGGGAAGGGAAGAGCTATGGCTACACCTTC. It is translated as CASSPREGKSYGYTF.

This chain links TRBV6-1 with TRBJ2-1; the D gene is possibly TRBD2 (5 bases). The germline gives CDR1 MNHNS, CDR2 SASEGT. The CDR3 totals 15 residues. Trimming pared 3 bases from V and 0 bases from J, leaving 9 bases between. The DNA of the CDR3 is TGTGCCAGCAGTGAGAAGCGGTACTCCTACAATGAGCAGTTCTTC. The encoded protein is CASSEKRYSYNEQFF.

This clone has just a few counts. The V call is TRBV6-5, the J call TRBJ1-1; 8 positions match TRBD1. The CDR3 contains 15 residues. Germline V gene lookup returns CDR1 MNHEY and CDR2 SVGAGI. V shed 2 bases and J 2 bases; nucleotides not matched to a gene: 4. CDR3 region: CASSYQGALNTEAFF. CDR3 sequence (DNA): TGTGCCAGCAGTTACCAGGGGGCATTAAACACTGAAGCTTTCTTT.

The rearrangement links TRBV2 to TRBJ1-5; TRBD1 aligns across 10 bases. The CDR3 loop spans 16 amino acids. The ends lost 6 bases at V and 4 bases at J; junction bases unmatched: 9. Germline V lookup: CDR1 SNHLY, CDR2 FYNNEI. The DNA for the CDR3 is TGTGCCAGCAGGGCTACCGGGACAGGGGTTAATCAGCCCCAGCATTTT. This translates into CASRATGTGVNQPQHF.

The chain carries TRBV29-1 and TRBJ1-5; D unresolved. Trimming stripped 5 bases from V and 5 bases from J, with 13 bases between. CDR1 SQVTM and CDR2 ANQGSEA come from the germline V gene. The CDR3 contains 13 residues. The CDR3 loop is CSVRITRDQPQHF. The CDR3 nucleotides read TGCAGCGTTAGAATTACCCGGGATCAGCCCCAGCATTTT.

The chain is built from TRBV6-5 and TRBJ1-2; 7 nucleotides line up with TRBD1. Germline V gene lookup returns CDR1 MNHEY and CDR2 SVGAGI. This CDR3 is built from 14 residues. With V trimmed by 2 bases and J by 3 bases, 3 bases remained unmatched. CDR3 bases: TGTGCCAGCAGTTACCTTACAGGGGACTATGGCTACACCTTC. Protein sequence: CASSYLTGDYGYTF.

This rearrangement joins TRBV15 to TRBJ2-7, with a tentative D call TRBD2 (5 bases). V dropped 0 bases and J dropped 1 base, with 10 bases sitting between them. CDR3 size: 15 residues. Germline lookup yields CDR1 LNHNV and CDR2 YYDKDF (reference sequence). DNA for the CDR3: TGTGCCACCAGCAGAGATACGGAGGTATCCTACGAGCAGTACTTC. Translation gives CATSRDTEVSYEQYF.

In this sample, this clone turned up a few times. CDR3 nucleotides: TGTGCCACCAGCAGAGACGATCAGCCCCAGCATTTT. It specifies CATSRDDQPQHF. The chain carries TRBV15 and TRBJ1-5; D unresolved. The CDR3 runs to 12 residues. The germline CDR1 and CDR2 sequences are LNHNV and YYDKDF (reference sequence). V dropped 0 bases and J dropped 5 bases, with 2 bases sitting between them.

The chain joins TRBV15 to TRBJ2-2; 7 nucleotides align to TRBD1. Germline-derived CDR1 and CDR2 are LNHNV and YYDKDF (reference sequence). The V and J ends lost 4 bases and 4 bases, in that order; junction bases with no gene match: 3. This CDR3 region has 14 residues. The CDR3 spells CATSTDRATGELFF. The CDR3 DNA follows: TGTGCCACCAGCACCGACAGGGCCACCGGGGAGCTGTTTTTT.

This clone was seen a few times. V and J are TRBV28 and TRBJ1-1; D is unclear. The CDR3 contains 14 residues. V gave up 6 bases and J gave up 1 base, with 12 bases separating them. CDR1 and CDR2 from the germline V gene are MDHEN and SYDVKM. CDR3 in amino acids: CASRPDIANTEAFF. DNA of the CDR3: TGTGCCAGCAGACCCGACATTGCGAACACTGAAGCTTTCTTT.